This T cell receptor (beta chain) is from a study of neurological immune-mediated disorders. The team produced cDNA through 5'RACE using 10-nucleotide random UMIs. Each CDR3 protein gets one entry after TCRdb re-called the 5' RACE reads with MiXCR. The sample lists around 90,000 distinct CDR3 sequences, less than 15% occurring once. Time point in this sample: longitudinal time-point 2. 2 million PBMCs stored at -80 C were the source of the unsorted libraries. Trimming stripped 1 base from V and 6 bases from J, with 16 bases between. Germline V gene sequence: CDR1 SGHAT, CDR2 FQNNGV. The CDR3 has 16 amino acids. Study-level findings and limits: The study found no CDR3 amino acid sequences shared by expanded clones across subjects, suggesting private repertoires in all groups. Multiple sclerosis patients had less TCR clonal expansion than even healthy controls, unlike HTLV-1-associated myelopathy.

This clonotype occurred many times. Its cognate antigen is unknown. This chain links TRBV11-2 with TRBJ2-1, with D uncertain. This receptor was taken from a female donor with HTLV-1-associated myelopathy (HAM/TSP). Sequenced sample: PBMCs. CDR3 nucleotides: TGTGCCAGCAGCTTAGGGCTTAGGATCGGCATCAATGAGCAGTTCTTC. Protein: CASSLGLRIGINEQFF.